A selection of T cell receptor beta chains follows, all from one sample in a study of CXCR3-negative and CXCR3-positive naive CD8 T cells. TCRdb processed the 5' RACE reads again and assigns one entry to each CDR3 protein, with no DNA. Its listing shows fewer than 65,000 distinct CDR3 sequences. The material sequenced was naive CXCR3+ CD8+ T cells from blood. These receptors came from a human donor in good health. Some clones in this sample may be carry-over from other donors' samples. CDR3s include the opening cysteine and the closing phenylalanine or tryptophan. Not all rows give a size; the values are once, few, many and, for expanded clones, a class.

V gene	J gene	clone size	CDR3 protein
TRBV7-9	TRBJ2-6	.	CASSLDRRAGANVLTF
TRBV6-5	TRBJ2-5	.	CASSYGAGGQETQYF
TRBV2	TRBJ2-7	.	CASRLAGGSHEQYF
TRBV5-1	TRBJ2-2	.	CASYSGENTGELFF
TRBV29-1	TRBJ2-3	.	CSGGTGGTDTQYF
TRBV6-5	TRBJ2-6	.	CASSPSGSGANVLTF
TRBV4-3	TRBJ2-1	.	CASSQDMGQPYNEQFF
TRBV6-2/TRBV6-3	TRBJ1-6	.	CASRSDRSSYNSPLHF
TRBV12-3/TRBV12-4	TRBJ2-3	.	CASSPTGGADTQYF
TRBV21-1	TRBJ1-1	.	CASSKLSRDRGGDTEAFF
TRBV28	TRBJ1-1	.	CASSLVVLGATEAFF
TRBV3-1	TRBJ2-7	.	CASSQTSSGGLYDEQYF
TRBV7-9	TRBJ2-3	.	CASTTLRDGADTQYF
TRBV5-1	TRBJ2-3	.	CASSLRKGTDTQYF
TRBV20-1	TRBJ2-7	.	CSAYTSFGVSYEQYF
TRBV12-3/TRBV12-4	TRBJ2-1	.	CASSRGGSSYNEQFF
TRBV14	TRBJ2-7	.	CASSQEAVYEQYF
TRBV30	TRBJ1-5	.	CAWSVRQGISQPQHF
TRBV7-3	TRBJ2-7	.	CASSLGGGSPYEQYF
TRBV19	TRBJ2-7	.	CASSIGRGTAYEQYF
TRBV11-2	TRBJ2-3	.	CASSDNVGGGIATDTQYF
TRBV29-1	TRBJ2-5	.	CSVEGRGRLETQYF
TRBV12-3/TRBV12-4	TRBJ2-1	.	CASSGRQAGPYSEQFF
TRBV30	TRBJ2-7	medium-sized	CAWSVLGGINEQYF
TRBV4-3	TRBJ2-5	.	CASSPDLGMETQYF
TRBV6-5	TRBJ2-7	.	CASSYGGSAYEQYF
TRBV7-2	TRBJ2-7	.	CASSLFRDRGYEQYF
TRBV27	TRBJ2-7	.	CASSLGAAQYEQYF
TRBV5-5	TRBJ2-7	.	CASSLGLAGEDEQYF
TRBV29-1	TRBJ1-1	.	CSVRTGSVVFF
TRBV9	TRBJ2-5	.	CASSVGPSGQETQYF
TRBV7-2	TRBJ2-1	.	CASSLSGGALRLEQFF
TRBV7-9	TRBJ1-2	.	CASSPDYGYTF
TRBV7-9	TRBJ2-7	.	CASSLATSGSSYEQYF
TRBV7-2	TRBJ2-3	.	CASSFGPGPGGMATDTQYF
TRBV6-5	TRBJ1-6	.	CASSYSDGGNSPLHF
TRBV28	TRBJ2-7	.	CASSLGEGWLYEQYF
TRBV13	TRBJ2-1	.	CASSLGGRADEQFF
TRBV7-3	TRBJ2-1	.	CASSPHSGGGSYNEQFF
TRBV30	TRBJ1-2	.	CAWTLHYGYTF
TRBV29-1	TRBJ2-7	.	CSVARDSSYEQYF
TRBV2	TRBJ1-5	.	CASSVAGGGNQPQHF
TRBV20-1	TRBJ1-1	.	CSARQGIGNTEAFF
TRBV7-9	TRBJ2-1	.	CASSQGTTLPSNEQFF
TRBV6-2/TRBV6-3	TRBJ2-7	.	CASSWGLGSYEQYF
TRBV5-4	TRBJ2-2	.	CASSSPQGGELFF
TRBV15	TRBJ2-1	.	CATSPGTGDNEQFF
TRBV27	TRBJ2-7	.	CASSHRDRVYEQYF
TRBV3-1	TRBJ1-3	.	CASSPEPQGSNTIYF